These T cell receptor beta chains were read from a single sample in a study of T cell responses to AZD1222 COVID-19 vaccine. Assay: immunoSEQ multiplex PCR; the TCRdb copy retains only in-frame clones and omits some. The sample lists over 100,000 clones; 70% to 90% were seen once. The sequencing here drew on peripheral blood, taken on day 0 of MenACWY control vaccination. These receptors were collected from an adult in good health. Each CDR3 is given with its conserved first and last residue. Fields, in order: V gene, clone size, J gene, D gene, CDR3 protein, CDR3 DNA. The D gene is left open where the match is weak. Some rows mark clone size as missing; the rest say once, few, many or name a class of expanded clone.

v_call: TRBV4-1; clone_size: -; j_call: TRBJ2-2; d_call: -; cdr3_aa: CASSQDTDSHYVGELFF; cdr3_nt: TGCGCCAGCAGCCAGGATACGGACAGCCACTACGTCGGGGAGCTGTTTTTT
v_call: TRBV4-1; clone_size: -; j_call: TRBJ1-6; d_call: -; cdr3_aa: CASSQGENTPIAPLHF; cdr3_nt: TGCGCCAGCAGCCAAGGGGAGAACACCCCAATTGCACCCCTCCACTTT
v_call: TRBV5-1; clone_size: -; j_call: TRBJ1-4; d_call: -; cdr3_aa: CASSLGVGNEKLFF; cdr3_nt: TGCGCCAGCAGCTTGGGGGTGGGGAATGAAAAACTGTTTTTT
v_call: TRBV5-8; clone_size: -; j_call: TRBJ2-3; d_call: -; cdr3_aa: CASSLFGDTQYF; cdr3_nt: TGTGCCAGCAGCTTGTTCGGAGATACGCAGTATTTT
v_call: TRBV12-3/TRBV12-4; clone_size: once; j_call: TRBJ2-5; d_call: -; cdr3_aa: CASSSSGGETQYF; cdr3_nt: TGTGCCAGCAGTTCCTCAGGGGGGGAGACCCAGTACTTC
v_call: TRBV27; clone_size: -; j_call: TRBJ1-6; d_call: -; cdr3_aa: CASSRDWGNSPLHF; cdr3_nt: TGTGCCAGCAGCCGGGACTGGGGGAATTCACCCCTCCACTTT
v_call: TRBV3-1/TRBV3-2; clone_size: -; j_call: TRBJ2-2; d_call: -; cdr3_aa: CASSPRLGRTGELFF; cdr3_nt: TGTGCCAGCAGCCCCCGACTGGGGCGGACCGGGGAGCTGTTTTTT
v_call: TRBV15; clone_size: once; j_call: TRBJ1-5; d_call: -; cdr3_aa: CATSRDVWQGGNQPQHF; cdr3_nt: TGTGCCACCAGCAGAGATGTCTGGCAGGGAGGAAATCAGCCCCAGCATTTT
v_call: TRBV4-3; clone_size: -; j_call: TRBJ1-6; d_call: -; cdr3_aa: CASSQELSSYNSPLHF; cdr3_nt: TGCGCCAGCAGCCAAGAATTGAGCTCCTATAATTCACCCCTCCACTTT
v_call: TRBV2; clone_size: -; j_call: TRBJ2-4; d_call: -; cdr3_aa: CASSEVGTGKNIQYF; cdr3_nt: TGTGCCAGCAGTGAAGTTGGAACGGGGAAAAACATTCAGTACTTC
v_call: TRBV28; clone_size: -; j_call: TRBJ1-1; d_call: -; cdr3_aa: CASGRGTVIMNTEAFF; cdr3_nt: TGTGCCAGCGGGAGGGGCACGGTTATCATGAACACTGAAGCTTTCTTT
v_call: TRBV28; clone_size: -; j_call: TRBJ1-4; d_call: -; cdr3_aa: CASSLWAEEKLFF; cdr3_nt: TGTGCCAGCAGTTTATGGGCAGAAGAAAAACTGTTTTTT
v_call: TRBV29-1; clone_size: -; j_call: TRBJ1-1; d_call: -; cdr3_aa: CSVGTGMGPEAFF; cdr3_nt: TGCAGCGTTGGAACAGGGATGGGCCCTGAAGCTTTCTTT
v_call: TRBV28; clone_size: -; j_call: TRBJ1-6; d_call: -; cdr3_aa: CASSRNPPGRPYNSPLHF; cdr3_nt: TGTGCCAGCAGTCGAAACCCCCCGGGGCGGCCCTATAATTCACCCCTCCACTTT
v_call: TRBV2; clone_size: -; j_call: TRBJ2-3; d_call: TRBD1; cdr3_aa: CASRDDRGTSNGWDTQYF; cdr3_nt: TGTGCCAGCAGGGATGACAGGGGAACCTCTAACGGGTGGGATACGCAGTATTTT
v_call: TRBV7-9; clone_size: -; j_call: TRBJ1-1; d_call: -; cdr3_aa: CASSFRENTEAFF; cdr3_nt: TGTGCCAGCAGCTTCCGGGAGAACACTGAAGCTTTCTTT
v_call: TRBV7-2; clone_size: -; j_call: TRBJ2-5; d_call: -; cdr3_aa: CASEVVIYQETQYF; cdr3_nt: TGTGCCAGCGAGGTGGTCATCTACCAAGAGACCCAGTACTTC
v_call: TRBV3-1/TRBV3-2; clone_size: -; j_call: TRBJ2-3; d_call: -; cdr3_aa: CASSFRPPDTQYF; cdr3_nt: TGTGCCAGCAGCTTCAGGCCGCCAGATACGCAGTATTTT
v_call: TRBV19; clone_size: -; j_call: TRBJ1-5; d_call: -; cdr3_aa: CASQGRLVYSNQPQHF; cdr3_nt: TGTGCCAGCCAGGGACGCCTGGTATATAGCAATCAGCCCCAGCATTTT
v_call: TRBV7-2; clone_size: -; j_call: TRBJ2-7; d_call: -; cdr3_aa: CASSFSEGSYEQYF; cdr3_nt: TGTGCCAGCAGCTTTTCGGAGGGCTCCTACGAGCAGTACTTC
v_call: TRBV2; clone_size: -; j_call: TRBJ1-1; d_call: -; cdr3_aa: CASSEQVRGGTEAFF; cdr3_nt: TGTGCCAGCAGTGAACAGGTCAGGGGAGGGACTGAAGCTTTCTTT
v_call: TRBV7-8; clone_size: once; j_call: TRBJ1-5; d_call: -; cdr3_aa: CASSPNIQGSNQPQHF; cdr3_nt: TGTGCCAGCAGCCCCAATATTCAAGGGAGCAATCAGCCCCAGCATTTT